This T cell receptor beta chain was sequenced in a study of identical twins. CDR3 length: 14 residues. Germline V gives CDR1 LGHDT, CDR2 YNNKEL (reference sequence). Trimming pared 3 bases from V and 0 bases from J, leaving 5 bases between. Unique molecular identifiers were present on cDNA, and template switching added a universal primer site. TCRdb passed the 5' RACE reads through MiXCR, listing each CDR3 protein once. The sample holds some 330,000 distinct CDR3 sequences; 9% to 10% are singletons and the top ten take about 8.1%. Study-wide points: Out-of-frame alpha sequences shared by twins showed excess low generation probability.

This clonotype occurred many times. As yet, its antigen is unknown. The material sequenced was naive T cells sorted from blood. The receptor was derived from a woman aged 45 to 65 in good health. The gene calls are TRBV3-1 and TRBJ2-2; no clear D. The CDR3 loop is CASSQGPNTGELFF. The CDR3 DNA follows: TGTGCCAGCAGCCAGGGCCCGAACACCGGGGAGCTGTTTTTT. Based on the CDR3 plus reference TRBV3-1 and TRBJ2-2, the full variable domain is DTAVSQTPKYLVTQMGNDKSIKCEQNLGHDTMYWYKQDSKKFLKIMFSYNNKELIINETVPNRFSPKSPDKAHLNLHINSLELGDSAVYFCASSQGPNTGELFFGEGSRLTVL.